This T cell receptor beta chain is from a study of T cell changes during pregnancy in multiple sclerosis. TCRdb's table, derived via immunoSEQ multiplex PCR, lists solely in-frame clones and lacks some. The sample consists of approximately 49,000 clones, 90% to 95% of them appearing once. This CDR3 is 11 amino acids long. In germline, CDR1 is MNHNS, CDR2 SASEGT. The V and J ends lost 4 bases and 6 bases respectively, with 7 bases between them. The material sequenced was peripheral blood, taken after pregnancy. This chain joins TRBV6-1 and TRBJ2-7; weak D call: TRBD1 (6 bases). This clonotype was obtained from a female donor with multiple sclerosis, enrolled in a pregnancy study. This CDR3 is CASSGGGEQYF. CDR3 DNA sequence: TGTGCCAGCAGTGGAGGGGGCGAGCAGTACTTC.